The 15 T cell receptor beta chains listed next were all sequenced from one sample in a study of beta chain features in type 1 diabetes. Since all of the isolated RNA was reverse transcribed, expressed TCRB transcripts were what got sequenced. Only in-frame clones appear in the TCRdb table, and some are missing; sequencing was by immunoSEQ multiplex PCR. The sample contains about 620,000 clones, roughly a sixth of which appear only once. Sequenced: naive CD4+ T cells from blood. These receptor sequences come from a man aged 18 to 35 in good health.

Concerning this clone itself: The sample has other DNA sequences that encode this CDR3 too. The rearrangement uses TRBV28 and TRBJ1-2; the match to TRBD1 covers 7 bases. The ends lost 6 bases at V and 7 bases at J; junction bases unmatched: 5. Germline V CDR1 and CDR2: MDHEN, SYDVKM. The CDR3 is 12 residues long. This chain's CDR3 is CASSTNRGGYTF. The CDR3, as DNA: TGTGCCAGCAGCACCAACAGGGGTGGCTACACCTTC.

The chain combines TRBV20-1 with TRBJ2-7, with TRBD1 identical over 7 bases. After removal of 3 bases from V and 7 bases from J, the junction contained 3 bases not matched to a gene. The CDR3 runs 11 residues. Germline loops: CDR1 DFQATT, CDR2 SNEGSKA (reference sequence). Written as DNA, the CDR3 is TGCAGTGCTAGGACAGGGCGTGAGCAGTACTTC. It translates to CSARTGREQYF.

This clone was observed a few times. The chain has TRBV5-8 and TRBJ2-1; D is unresolved. The V end was cut by 5 bases, the J end by 2 bases, with 14 bases between. The CDR3 runs 15 residues. Germline CDR1 reads SGHTS; CDR2 reads YDEGEE. The CDR3 reads CASSRSWVPYNEQFF. Here the CDR3 DNA reads TGTGCCAGCAGTCGTAGTTGGGTCCCCTACAATGAGCAGTTCTTC. The entire variable domain, with the rest obtained from reference TRBV5-8 and TRBJ2-1, is as follows: EAGVTQSPTHLIKTRGQQATLRCSPISGHTSVYWYQQALGLGLQFLLWYDEGEERNRGNFPPRFSGRQFPNYSSELNVNALELEDSALYLCASSRSWVPYNEQFFGPGTRLTVL.

The V call is TRBV19, the J call TRBJ2-5; 8 nucleotides agree with TRBD2. CDR1 LNHDA and CDR2 SQIVND come from the germline V gene (reference sequence). The CDR3 loop spans 15 amino acids. V lost 3 bases and J lost 5; bases outside the gene matches: 8. CDR3: CASSIGRGHGETQYF. DNA of the CDR3: TGTGCCAGTAGTATCGGGAGGGGACATGGGGAGACCCAGTACTTC.

The sample holds a few counts of this clone. The chain uses TRBV7-2 and TRBJ1-4; no clear D gene. With 1 base removed from V and 3 bases from J, the gap between germline ends came to 12 bases. Germline loops: CDR1 SGHTA, CDR2 FQGNSA. The CDR3 is made up of 16 amino acids. The CDR3: CASSLGIRRANEKLFF. CDR3 nucleotides: TGTGCCAGCAGCTTAGGCATACGGCGGGCTAATGAAAAACTGTTTTTT.

This chain links TRBV4-2 with TRBJ2-2; weak D call: TRBD2 (6 bases). Germline V gene lookup returns CDR1 LGHNA and CDR2 YNFKEQ. The V end lost 10 bases, the J end lost 5 bases, and 14 bases lay between the germline ends. The CDR3 runs to 13 residues. The CDR3: CATRLRETGELFF. CDR3 nucleotide sequence: TGTGCCACACGCTTACGGGAGACCGGGGAGCTGTTTTTT.

The chain couples TRBV7-9 to TRBJ1-2; 12 bases line up with TRBD1. J gave up 3 bases and V 5 bases, and 7 bases lay outside the gene matches. Germline CDR1 is SEHNR and CDR2 is FQNEAQ (reference sequence). The CDR3 sequence is 16 residues long. In nucleotides, the CDR3 is TGTGCCAGCAGCCCTAGTGGGACAGGGGGCCACTATGGCTACACCTTC. Residues: CASSPSGTGGHYGYTF.

The chain uses TRBV28 and TRBJ2-5; 8 bases fit TRBD1. The CDR3 runs to 13 residues. Germline CDR1 and CDR2: MDHEN and SYDVKM. V lost 5 bases to trimming and J lost 5 bases; unmatched junction nucleotides: 4. CDR3 nucleotides: TGTGCCAGCAGTAACTACAGGGGGGAGACCCAGTACTTC. Translation gives CASSNYRGETQYF. The full variable domain, rest sourced from reference TRBV28 and TRBJ2-5, is DVKVTQSSRYLVKRTGEKVFLECVQDMDHENMFWYRQDPGLGLRLIYFSYDVKMKEKGDIPEGYSVSREKKERFSLILESASTNQTSMYLCASSNYRGETQYFGPGTRLLVL.

The gene calls are TRBV10-3 and TRBJ1-2; 7 nucleotides align to TRBD1. Per the germline V gene, CDR1 is ENHRY and CDR2 is SYGVKD. Trimming at V came to 0 bases and at J to 4 bases, leaving 2 bases not matched to a gene. The CDR3 extends over 14 amino acids. The CDR3 bases are TGTGCCATCAGTGAGTCAGGGGGCCGCTATGGCTACACCTTC. Translated, it gives CAISESGGRYGYTF.

This clone was found a few times. The rearrangement links TRBV9 to TRBJ2-6; 7 bases are shared with TRBD1. With 2 bases clipped from V and 4 bases from J, the junction kept 12 bases outside the gene matches. Germline values: CDR1 SGDLS, CDR2 YYNGEE. The CDR3 contains 18 residues. The CDR3 loop is CASSVAGGLAPGANVLTF. In nucleotides, the CDR3 is TGTGCCAGCAGCGTCGCAGGGGGTTTGGCTCCCGGGGCCAACGTCCTGACTTTC.

This clone was recorded a few times. This rearrangement joins TRBV18 to TRBJ2-1; no definite D call. The V gene lost 2 bases and the J gene lost 12 bases, with 8 bases spanning the gap. CDR1 and CDR2 from the germline V gene are KGHSH and LQKENI. The CDR3 spans 11 residues. In nucleotides, the CDR3 is TGTGCCAGCTCACCAGACCTAGGGCAGTTCTTC. The encoded protein is CASSPDLGQFF. Using reference TRBV18 and TRBJ2-1 for the parts outside the CDR3, the full variable domain is NAGVMQNPRHLVRRRGQEARLRCSPMKGHSHVYWYRQLPEEGLKFMVYLQKENIIDESGMPKERFSAEFPKEGPSILRIQQVVRGDSAAYFCASSPDLGQFFGPGTRLTVL.

V gene TRBV7-2 combines with J gene TRBJ2-4; TRBD1 or TRBD2 may be the D gene (5 bases each). The CDR3 consists of 16 residues. Trimming cost V 2 bases and J 0 bases, with 11 bases left between them. From germline, CDR1 is SGHTA and CDR2 FQGNSA. CDR3 sequence reads: CASSLPPGRAKNIQYF. The DNA of the CDR3 is TGTGCCAGCAGCTTACCACCGGGGCGAGCCAAAAACATTCAGTACTTC. Full variable domain (rest looked up from reference TRBV7-2 and TRBJ2-4): GAGVSQSPSNKVTEKGKDVELRCDPISGHTALYWYRQSLGQGLEFLIYFQGNSAPDKSGLPSDRFSAERTGGSVSTLTIQRTQQEDSAVYLCASSLPPGRAKNIQYFGAGTRLSVL.

This clone was found a few times. The sample carries other DNA sequences with the same CDR3. The chain has TRBV25-1 and TRBJ1-2; D uncertain. Germline loops: CDR1 MGHDK, CDR2 SYGVNS. The V gene lost 2 bases and the J gene lost 4 bases, with 5 bases spanning the gap. This CDR3 has 12 residues. Written as DNA, the CDR3 is TGTGCCAGCAGTGAACGGGGCTATGGCTACACCTTC. This codes for CASSERGYGYTF.

The gene calls are TRBV7-8 and TRBJ1-5, with D possibly TRBD1 on 6 matching bases. V was pared by 0 bases and J by 6 bases, with 12 bases between. Germline CDR1 and CDR2: SGHVS and FQNEAQ. The CDR3 sequence is 15 residues long. CDR3 DNA sequence: TGTGCCAGCAGCTTAGCAGAGTCAGGGGCTCAGCCCCAGCATTTT. This sequence encodes CASSLAESGAQPQHF.

This chain joins TRBV5-1 and TRBJ2-1, with TRBD2 as a possible D gene (7 bases). CDR1 is SGHRS, CDR2 YFSETQ, per germline. The CDR3 is 15 residues long. Trimming took off 1 base at V and 4 bases at J, with 12 bases between the two ends. CDR3 in amino acids: CASSLMGGQYNEQFF. The CDR3 DNA follows: TGCGCCAGCAGCTTGATGGGGGGGCAGTACAATGAGCAGTTCTTC.